These 13 T cell receptor beta chains share one sample of origin, sequenced in a study of T cell repertoires in cytomegalovirus infection. Antigens of these TCRs are unknown. TCRdb processed the reads anew with MiXCR; each CDR3 protein has one entry. The table shows fewer than 1,000,000 distinct CDR3 sequences, with around 32% occurring only once. The sequencing here drew on cultured CD8+ T cells from PBMCs, taken from culture after CMV antigen stimulation. Receptors originate from a human donor in good health (CMV status not recorded). Some clones in this sample may be carry-over from other donors' samples.

This clonotype was picked up many times. This rearrangement joins TRBV7-2 to TRBJ2-1; 12 bases are a match to TRBD2. Germline V gene lookup returns CDR1 SGHTA and CDR2 FQGNSA. V lost 1 base and J lost 10; bases outside the gene matches: 5. CDR3 length: 15 residues. The CDR3 loop is CASSLESSGGDEQFF. The CDR3 DNA reads as TGTGCCAGCAGCTTAGAGTCTAGCGGGGGGGACGAGCAGTTCTTC.

This clonotype was picked up a small number of times. The chain combines TRBV6-2 or TRBV6-3 with TRBJ2-1; TRBD2 matches 14 bases. The CDR3 spans 17 residues. The junction had 6 bases not matched to a gene; V was cut back by 2 bases and J by 6 bases. Germline V gene data show CDR1 as MNHEY and CDR2 as SVGEGT. CDR3 in DNA: TGTGCCAGCAGTTACAGGACTAGCGGGGGGCCCCTCAATGAGCAGTTCTTC. Protein product: CASSYRTSGGPLNEQFF.

This clonotype was detected only a few times. The rearrangement joins TRBV6-6 to TRBJ1-5; D possibly corresponds to TRBD1 (6 bases). The CDR3 spans 19 residues. Germline V gene sequence: CDR1 MNHNY, CDR2 SVGAGI (reference sequence). Trimming took off 2 bases at V and 0 bases at J, with 20 bases between the two ends. In nucleotides, the CDR3 is TGTGCCAGCAGTTACGTGGCAGGGGTGAAGTCCCTTAGCAATCAGCCCCAGCATTTT. This sequence encodes CASSYVAGVKSLSNQPQHF.

There are a few counts of this clonotype. The rearrangement uses TRBV6-1 and TRBJ1-1, with D perhaps TRBD1 (5 bases). Trimming took off 6 bases at V and 6 bases at J, with 20 bases between the two ends. Germline V CDR1 and CDR2: MNHNS, SASEGT. The CDR3 loop spans 15 amino acids. The CDR3 coding sequence is TGTGCCAGCAGCTCCGACGGGGACCCGAATGCTGAAGCTTTCTTT. Its translation: CASSSDGDPNAEAFF.

This rearrangement joins TRBV7-9 to TRBJ2-7, with D perhaps matching TRBD2 (6 bases). Trimming took 0 bases from V and 0 from J, leaving 15 bases between them. This CDR3 has 17 amino acids. CDR1 and CDR2 (germline): SEHNR, FQNEAQ (reference sequence). The CDR3 here is CASSLAGTEVSSYEQYV. DNA for the CDR3: TGTGCCAGCAGCTTAGCGGGGACTGAGGTGAGCTCCTACGAGCAGTACGTC.

This clonotype was seen only once. One junction end does not reproduce the germline sequence, and a read error may be involved. The V and J genes are TRBV7-9 and TRBJ1-1; perhaps TRBD1 as D (6 bases). Looked up from germline, CDR1 is SEHNR and CDR2 is FQNEAQ (reference sequence). CDR3 size: 15 residues. The CDR3 sequence is CASSLAISRDTKAFF. Written as DNA, the CDR3 is TGTGCCAGCAGCTTAGCGATCTCGCGGGACACTAAAGCTTTCTTT.

This clonotype was observed at least ten times. The rearrangement links TRBV7-8 to TRBJ2-7; 7 nucleotides match TRBD1. V shed 7 bases and J 2 bases; nucleotides not matched to a gene: 2. Germline values: CDR1 SGHVS, CDR2 FQNEAQ. The length of the CDR3 is 12 residues. CDR3 in DNA: TGTGCCAGCATGCAGGGGGCCTACGAGCAGTACTTC. Translating it yields CASMQGAYEQYF.

The CDR3 sequence is CASSPWEGTDNEKLFF. Written as DNA, the CDR3 is TGTGCCAGCAGCCCTTGGGAGGGGACAGATAATGAAAAACTGTTTTTT. The chain carries TRBV27 and TRBJ1-4, with 7 bases aligning to TRBD1. The CDR3 sequence is 16 residues long. Looked up from germline, CDR1 is MNHEY and CDR2 is SMNVEV (reference sequence). The V segment lost 6 bases and the J segment 4 bases; nucleotides outside the gene matches: 11.

The sample holds a few counts of this clonotype. The V call is TRBV12-3 or TRBV12-4, the J call TRBJ1-3; 7 bases line up with TRBD1. The CDR3 sequence is 15 residues long. J gave up 0 bases and V 6 bases, and 5 bases lay outside the gene matches. The CDR3 DNA reads TGTGCCAGCAGGAGGGACAGCAACTCTGGAAACACCATATATTTT. Translating it yields CASRRDSNSGNTIYF.

This clonotype showed up just once. The V and J genes are TRBV6-5 and TRBJ2-7; TRBD1 aligns across 10 bases. This CDR3 is 16 amino acids long. Trimming took 5 bases from V and 3 from J; bases not matched to a gene: 10. Germline V gene lookup returns CDR1 MNHEY and CDR2 SVGAGI. The CDR3 protein is CASSPRTGTGVYEQYF. Here the CDR3 DNA reads TGTGCCAGCAGTCCACGAACCGGGACAGGGGTCTACGAGCAGTACTTC.

The chain combines TRBV15 with TRBJ2-7, with D perhaps being TRBD1 or TRBD2 (5 bases each). Trimming took off 3 bases at V and 0 bases at J, with 18 bases between the two ends. CDR3 length: 17 amino acids. Per germline, CDR1 LNHNV and CDR2 YYDKDF (reference sequence). CDR3 amino acids: CATSSLPGRESSYEQYF. For the CDR3, the DNA is TGTGCCACCAGCAGCCTGCCGGGACGCGAGAGCTCCTACGAGCAGTACTTC.

V gene TRBV6-2 or TRBV6-3 combines with J gene TRBJ2-7; maybe TRBD1 (5 bases). Germline loops: CDR1 MNHEY, CDR2 SVGEGT. This CDR3 comprises 11 residues. V was cut by 8 bases and J by 3 bases, with 8 bases left in between. CDR3 protein: CASSDIYEQYV. As DNA, the CDR3 is TGTGCCAGCTCGGACATCTACGAGCAGTACGTC.

This chain links TRBV19 with TRBJ2-1; D may be TRBD1 or TRBD2 (5 bases each). This CDR3 is 16 amino acids long. Germline V CDR1 and CDR2: LNHDA, SQIVND (reference sequence). V was clipped by 0 bases and J by 8 bases, with 17 bases between them. The CDR3 region is CASSIDGAEIPHEQFF. CDR3 in DNA: TGTGCCAGTAGTATAGACGGGGCGGAGATCCCGCATGAGCAGTTCTTC.